The clone carrying this T cell receptor (beta chain) has more than one count but fewer than ten. Its antigen is currently unknown. The data stem from a study of T cells after yellow fever vaccination. TCRdb re-called the 5' RACE reads with MiXCR, one entry per CDR3 protein. The sample has approximately 160,000 distinct CDR3 sequences, around 8.5% seen once. Study-wide points: A weaker but faster secondary response was observed, peaking on day 5 versus 15.

Germline CDR1 SGHKS, CDR2 YYEKEE (reference sequence). This CDR3 is built from 14 residues. V was cut by 1 base and J by 4 bases, with 11 bases left in between. This clonotype originated in a man between 18 and 29 years old who received the YFV17D yellow fever vaccine. V usage is TRBV5-5 and J usage is TRBJ1-1, with D hard to call. The source was CD8+ T cells sorted from PBMCs, collected 45 days after the yellow fever booster vaccination. This CDR3 is CASSLYFVTTEAFF. CDR3 DNA: TGTGCCAGCAGCTTGTATTTCGTGACCACTGAAGCTTTCTTT.